This T cell receptor beta chain was sequenced during a study of blood T cell repertoires in COVID-19. The assay was immunoSEQ multiplex PCR, and TCRdb's table has in-frame clones only and misses some. Of some 240,000 clones detected, roughly 84% appear once; the ten largest clones hold approximately 10%. V lost 0 bases, J lost 4 bases, and 10 bases lay in between. Per germline, CDR1 LGHDT and CDR2 YNNKEL (reference sequence). There are 15 residues in the CDR3. The sequenced sample was peripheral blood. This clonotype originated in a man between 45 and 60 years old with active or convalescent COVID-19. The J gene is TRBJ1-3, the V gene TRBV3-1 (or the pseudogene TRBV3-2); D remains ambiguous. The CDR3 region is CASSQEPTAGNTIYF. DNA for the CDR3: TGTGCCAGCAGCCAAGAGCCTACAGCCGGAAACACCATATATTTT.